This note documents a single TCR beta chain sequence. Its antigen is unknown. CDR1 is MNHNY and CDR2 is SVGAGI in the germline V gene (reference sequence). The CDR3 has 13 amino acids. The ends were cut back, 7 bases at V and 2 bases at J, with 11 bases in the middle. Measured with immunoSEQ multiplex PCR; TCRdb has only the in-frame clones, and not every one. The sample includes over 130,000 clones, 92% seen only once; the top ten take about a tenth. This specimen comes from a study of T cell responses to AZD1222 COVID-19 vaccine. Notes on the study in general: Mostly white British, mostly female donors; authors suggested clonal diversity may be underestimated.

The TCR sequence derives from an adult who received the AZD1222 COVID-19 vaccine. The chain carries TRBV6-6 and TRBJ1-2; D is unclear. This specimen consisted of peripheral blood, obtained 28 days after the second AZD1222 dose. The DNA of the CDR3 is TGTGCCAGCATGACTTCGGCGAACTATGGCTACACCTTC. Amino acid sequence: CASMTSANYGYTF.